Sequencing of this TCR beta chain was carried out in a study of Ad26.COV2.S vaccination and SARS-CoV-2 variants. CDR1 and CDR2 from the germline V gene are SQVTM and ANQGSEA. The CDR3 extends over 16 amino acids. Germline trimming cut 4 bases from V and 7 bases from J; bases unmatched to any gene: 16. Profiling relied on immunoSEQ multiplex PCR, and the TCRdb table lists in-frame clones only, not all of them. The table lists more than 350,000 clones, 75% to 95% of them singletons. Indicated treatment: about 20 received Ad26.COV2.S at low or high dose, single or two shots; about 5 received placebo; per-sample allocation not given. At day 63 after the first vaccine or placebo injection, samples were drawn. Points from the study as a whole: Non-spike TCR breadth did not differ much between vaccine and placebo recipients. The TCR-based breadth and depth measures might underestimate overall T cell responses.

In the case of this clone: Its antigen is not identified.

This clonotype originated in a person aged 18 to 59 who received the Ad26.COV2.S COVID-19 vaccine or a placebo. The gene calls are TRBV29-1 and TRBJ1-2, with 9 bases matching TRBD1. The material was peripheral blood, obtained in a trial of Ad26.COV2.S vaccine versus placebo. DNA of the CDR3: TGCAGCGTTGGGTCCCGTCGGGACAGGGAAAATGGTGGCTACACCTTC. Protein sequence: CSVGSRRDRENGGYTF.